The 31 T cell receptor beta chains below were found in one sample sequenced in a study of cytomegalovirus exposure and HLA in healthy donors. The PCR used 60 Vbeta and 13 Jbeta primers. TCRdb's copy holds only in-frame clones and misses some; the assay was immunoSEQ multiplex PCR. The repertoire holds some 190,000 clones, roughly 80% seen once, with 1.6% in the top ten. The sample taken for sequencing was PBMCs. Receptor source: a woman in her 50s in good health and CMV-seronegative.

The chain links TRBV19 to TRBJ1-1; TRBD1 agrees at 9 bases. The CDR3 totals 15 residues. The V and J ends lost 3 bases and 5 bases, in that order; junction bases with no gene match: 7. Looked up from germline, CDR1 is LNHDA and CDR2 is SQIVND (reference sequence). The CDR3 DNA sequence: TGTGCCAGTAGTATTTGGGGACAGGGAGGAACTGAAGCTTTCTTT. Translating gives CASSIWGQGGTEAFF.

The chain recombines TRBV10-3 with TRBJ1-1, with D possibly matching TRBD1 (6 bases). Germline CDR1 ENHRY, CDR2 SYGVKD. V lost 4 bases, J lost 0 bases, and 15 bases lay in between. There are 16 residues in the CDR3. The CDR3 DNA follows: TGTGCCATCAGTGGGGTTTGGGGGCTGCTGAACACTGAAGCTTTCTTT. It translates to CAISGVWGLLNTEAFF.

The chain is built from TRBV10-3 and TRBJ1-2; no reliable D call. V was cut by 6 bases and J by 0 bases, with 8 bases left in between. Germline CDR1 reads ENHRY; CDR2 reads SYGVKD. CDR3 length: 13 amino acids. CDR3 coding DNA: TGTGCCATCAGCTCGGAGCCTAACTATGGCTACACCTTC. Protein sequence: CAISSEPNYGYTF.

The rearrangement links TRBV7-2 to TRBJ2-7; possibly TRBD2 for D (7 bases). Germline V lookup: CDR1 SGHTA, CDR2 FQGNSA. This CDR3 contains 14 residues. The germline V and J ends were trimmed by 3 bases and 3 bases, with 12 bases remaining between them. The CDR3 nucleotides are TGTGCCAGCAGCTTTGGGGGGGCGCACTACGAGCAGTACTTC. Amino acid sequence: CASSFGGAHYEQYF.

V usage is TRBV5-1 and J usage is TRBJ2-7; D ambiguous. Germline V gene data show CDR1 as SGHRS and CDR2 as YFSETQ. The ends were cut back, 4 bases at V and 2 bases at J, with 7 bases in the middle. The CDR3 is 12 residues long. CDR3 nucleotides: TGCGCCAGCAGCATAGACACCTACGAGCAGTACTTC. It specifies CASSIDTYEQYF.

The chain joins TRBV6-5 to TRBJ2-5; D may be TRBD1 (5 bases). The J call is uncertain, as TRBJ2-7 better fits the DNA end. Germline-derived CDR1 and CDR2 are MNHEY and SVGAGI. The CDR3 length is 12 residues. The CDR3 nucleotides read TGTGCCAGCAGTACAGGATTTTACGAGCAGTACTTC. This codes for CASSTGFYEQYF.

CDR3 coding DNA: TGTGCCAGCAGTTACACCGGGAACAATAATTCACCCCTCCACTTT. Amino acid sequence: CASSYTGNNNSPLHF. The V gene is TRBV6-5, the J gene TRBJ1-6, with no clear D. Germline CDR1 is MNHEY and CDR2 is SVGAGI. V shed 2 bases and J shed 5 bases, with 10 bases lying between them. The CDR3 runs to 15 residues.

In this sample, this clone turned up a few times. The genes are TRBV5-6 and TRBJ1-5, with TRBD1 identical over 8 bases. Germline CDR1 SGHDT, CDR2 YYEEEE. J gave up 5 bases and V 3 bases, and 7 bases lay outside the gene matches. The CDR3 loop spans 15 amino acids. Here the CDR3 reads CASSSTGVWDQPQHF. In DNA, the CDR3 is TGTGCCAGCAGCTCGACAGGGGTTTGGGATCAGCCCCAGCATTTT.

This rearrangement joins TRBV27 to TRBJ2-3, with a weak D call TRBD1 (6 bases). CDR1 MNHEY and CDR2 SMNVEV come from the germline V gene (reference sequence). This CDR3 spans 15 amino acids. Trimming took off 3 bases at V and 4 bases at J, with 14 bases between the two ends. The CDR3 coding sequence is TGTGCCAGCAGTTTTTTCGCAGGGGTCCCAGATACGCAGTATTTT. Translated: CASSFFAGVPDTQYF.

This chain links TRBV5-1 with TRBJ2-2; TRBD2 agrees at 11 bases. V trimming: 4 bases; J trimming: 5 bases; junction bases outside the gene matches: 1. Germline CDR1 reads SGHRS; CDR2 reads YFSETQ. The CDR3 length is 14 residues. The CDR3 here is CASSRLAGTGELFF. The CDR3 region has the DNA TGCGCCAGCAGCCGACTAGCGGGAACCGGGGAGCTGTTTTTT. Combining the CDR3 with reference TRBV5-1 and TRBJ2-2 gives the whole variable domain KAGVTQTPRYLIKTRGQQVTLSCSPISGHRSVSWYQQTPGQGLQFLFEYFSETQRNKGNFPGRFSGRQFSNSRSEMNVSTLELGDSALYLCASSRLAGTGELFFGEGSRLTVL.

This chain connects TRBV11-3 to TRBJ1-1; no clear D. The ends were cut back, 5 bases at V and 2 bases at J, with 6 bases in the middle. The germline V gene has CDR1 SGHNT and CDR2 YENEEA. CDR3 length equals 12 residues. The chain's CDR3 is CASSETNTEAFF. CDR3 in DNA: TGTGCCAGCAGCGAGACAAACACTGAAGCTTTCTTT. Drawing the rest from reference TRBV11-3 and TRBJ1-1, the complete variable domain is EAGVVQSPRYKIIEKKQPVAFWCNPISGHNTLYWYLQNLGQGPELLIRYENEEAVDDSQLPKDRFSAERLKGVDSTLKIQPAELGDSAVYLCASSETNTEAFFGQGTRLTVV.

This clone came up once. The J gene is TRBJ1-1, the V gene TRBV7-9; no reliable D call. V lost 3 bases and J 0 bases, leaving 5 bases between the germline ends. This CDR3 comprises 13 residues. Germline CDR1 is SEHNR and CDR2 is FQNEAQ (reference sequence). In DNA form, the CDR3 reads TGTGCCAGCAGCTTCGTTTTGAACACTGAAGCTTTCTTT. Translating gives CASSFVLNTEAFF.

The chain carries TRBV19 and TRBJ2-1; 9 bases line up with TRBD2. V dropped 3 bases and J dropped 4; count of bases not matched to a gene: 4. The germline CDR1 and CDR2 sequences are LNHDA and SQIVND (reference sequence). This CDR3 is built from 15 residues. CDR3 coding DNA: TGTGCCAGTAGTATTGGGCTAGCGGGGTACAATGAGCAGTTCTTC. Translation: CASSIGLAGYNEQFF. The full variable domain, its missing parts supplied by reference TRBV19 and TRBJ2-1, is DGGITQSPKYLFRKEGQNVTLSCEQNLNHDAMYWYRQDPGQGLRLIYYSQIVNDFQKGDIAEGYSVSREKKESFPLTVTSAQKNPTAFYLCASSIGLAGYNEQFFGPGTRLTVL.

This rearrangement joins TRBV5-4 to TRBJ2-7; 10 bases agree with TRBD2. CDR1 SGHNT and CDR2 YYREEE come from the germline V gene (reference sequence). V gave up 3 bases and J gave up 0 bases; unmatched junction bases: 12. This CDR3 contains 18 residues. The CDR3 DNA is TGTGCCAGCAGCTCACTAGCGGGGACAACCACGAGCTCCTACGAGCAGTACTTC. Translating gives CASSSLAGTTTSSYEQYF.

CDR3 protein: CASSSTSGSSYNEQFF. The CDR3 coding sequence is TGTGCCAGCAGCTCAACTAGCGGGAGTTCCTACAATGAGCAGTTCTTC. This sequence joins TRBV7-3 and TRBJ2-1, with 11 nucleotides matching TRBD2. V was pared by 4 bases and J by 1 base, with 3 bases of the junction left unmatched. The CDR3 is 16 amino acids. Looked up from germline, CDR1 is SGHTA and CDR2 is FQGTGA.

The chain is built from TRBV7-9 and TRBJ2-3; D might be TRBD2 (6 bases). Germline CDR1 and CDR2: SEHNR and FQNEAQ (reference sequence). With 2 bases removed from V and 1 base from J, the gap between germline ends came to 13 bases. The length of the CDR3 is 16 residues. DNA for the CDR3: TGTGCCAGCAGCTTAACTTCCACGGGGGGCACAGATACGCAGTATTTT. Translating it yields CASSLTSTGGTDTQYF.

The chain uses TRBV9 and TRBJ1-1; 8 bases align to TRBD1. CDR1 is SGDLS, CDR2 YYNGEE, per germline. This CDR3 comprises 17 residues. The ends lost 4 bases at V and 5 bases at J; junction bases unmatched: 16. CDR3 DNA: TGTGCCAGCAGCCCCCGGAGGACAGGGAGTTTTGGAACTGAAGCTTTCTTT. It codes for CASSPRRTGSFGTEAFF.

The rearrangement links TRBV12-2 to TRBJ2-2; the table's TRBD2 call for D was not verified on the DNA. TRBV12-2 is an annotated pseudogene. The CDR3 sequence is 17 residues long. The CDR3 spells CARPQEGKGCGTGELFF. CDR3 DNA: TGTGCAAGACCCCAGGAGGGGAAGGGATGCGGCACCGGGGAGCTGTTTTTT.

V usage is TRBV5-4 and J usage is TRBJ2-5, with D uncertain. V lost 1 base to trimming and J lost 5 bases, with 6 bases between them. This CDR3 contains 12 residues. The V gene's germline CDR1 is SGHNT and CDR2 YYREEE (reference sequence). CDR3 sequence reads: CASSLNGETQYF. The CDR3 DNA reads TGTGCCAGCAGCTTGAACGGGGAGACCCAGTACTTC.

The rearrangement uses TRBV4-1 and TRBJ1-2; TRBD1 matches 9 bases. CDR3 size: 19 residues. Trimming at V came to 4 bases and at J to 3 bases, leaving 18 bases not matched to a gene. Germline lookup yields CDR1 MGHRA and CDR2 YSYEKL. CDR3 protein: CASSRARGDRALGDYGYTF. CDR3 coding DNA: TGCGCCAGCAGCCGCGCAAGAGGGGACAGGGCTCTGGGGGACTATGGCTACACCTTC.

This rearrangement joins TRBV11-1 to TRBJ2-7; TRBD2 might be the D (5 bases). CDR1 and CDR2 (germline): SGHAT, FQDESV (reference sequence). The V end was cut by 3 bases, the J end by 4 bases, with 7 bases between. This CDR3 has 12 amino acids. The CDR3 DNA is TGTGCCAGCAGCTTCCGGGGTTACGAGCAGTACTTC. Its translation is CASSFRGYEQYF.

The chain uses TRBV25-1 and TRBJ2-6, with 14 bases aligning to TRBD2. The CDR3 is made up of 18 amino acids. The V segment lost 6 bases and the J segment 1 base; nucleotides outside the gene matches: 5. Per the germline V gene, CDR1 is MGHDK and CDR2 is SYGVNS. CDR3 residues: CASSKGLAGESGANVLTF. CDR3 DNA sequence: TGTGCCAGCAGCAAGGGACTAGCGGGGGAGTCTGGGGCCAACGTCCTGACTTTC.

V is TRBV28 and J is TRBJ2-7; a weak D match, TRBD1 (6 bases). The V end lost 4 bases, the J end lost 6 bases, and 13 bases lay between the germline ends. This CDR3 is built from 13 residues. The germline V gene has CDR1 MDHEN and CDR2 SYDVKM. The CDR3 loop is CASSWQGSSEQYF. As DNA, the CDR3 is TGTGCCAGCAGTTGGCAGGGGTCGAGCGAGCAGTACTTC.

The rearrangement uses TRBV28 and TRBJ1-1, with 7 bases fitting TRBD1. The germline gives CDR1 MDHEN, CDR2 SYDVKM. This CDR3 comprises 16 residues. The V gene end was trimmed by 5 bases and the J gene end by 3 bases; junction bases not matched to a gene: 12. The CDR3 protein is CASSPINRGPHTEAFF. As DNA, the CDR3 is TGTGCCAGCAGTCCCATCAACAGGGGCCCGCACACTGAAGCTTTCTTT.

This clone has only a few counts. This CDR3 reads CASSLISTGAGNTIYF. The DNA of the CDR3 is TGTGCCAGCAGCTTAATTTCGACAGGAGCGGGAAACACCATATATTTT. The V and J genes are TRBV5-6 and TRBJ1-3; tentative D call: TRBD1 (6 bases). The V end lost 2 bases, the J end lost 4 bases, and 16 bases lay between the germline ends. The CDR3 is 16 residues long. Germline V lookup: CDR1 SGHDT, CDR2 YYEEEE. Complete variable domain (other parts from reference TRBV5-6 and TRBJ1-3): DAGVTQSPTHLIKTRGQQVTLRCSPKSGHDTVSWYQQALGQGPQFIFQYYEEEERQRGNFPDRFSGHQFPNYSSELNVNALLLGDSALYLCASSLISTGAGNTIYFGEGSWLTVV.

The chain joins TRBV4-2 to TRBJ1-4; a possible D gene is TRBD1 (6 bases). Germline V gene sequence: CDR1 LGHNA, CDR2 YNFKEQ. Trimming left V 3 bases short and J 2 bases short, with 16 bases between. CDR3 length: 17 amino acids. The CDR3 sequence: CASSQERGARTNEKLFF. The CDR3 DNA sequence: TGTGCCAGCAGCCAGGAACGGGGGGCCCGGACTAATGAAAAACTGTTTTTT.

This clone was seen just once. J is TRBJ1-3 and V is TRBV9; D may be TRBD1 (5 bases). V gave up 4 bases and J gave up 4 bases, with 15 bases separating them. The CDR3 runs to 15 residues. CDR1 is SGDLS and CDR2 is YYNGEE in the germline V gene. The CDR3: CASSLSHGAGNTIYF. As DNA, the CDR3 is TGTGCCAGCAGCCTCTCGCATGGGGCAGGAAACACCATATATTTT.

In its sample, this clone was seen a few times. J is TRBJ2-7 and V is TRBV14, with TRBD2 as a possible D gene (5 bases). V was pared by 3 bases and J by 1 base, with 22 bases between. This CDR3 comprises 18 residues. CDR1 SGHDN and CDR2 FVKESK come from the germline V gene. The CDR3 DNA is TGTGCCAGCAGCCACCGGCTAGCAGGCCCCCAAAGGTCCTACGAGCAGTACTTC. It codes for CASSHRLAGPQRSYEQYF.

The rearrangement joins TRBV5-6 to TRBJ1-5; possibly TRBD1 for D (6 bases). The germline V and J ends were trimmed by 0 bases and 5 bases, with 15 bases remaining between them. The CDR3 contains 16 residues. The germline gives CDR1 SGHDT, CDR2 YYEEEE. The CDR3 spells CASSLGRTVGDQPQHF. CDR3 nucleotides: TGTGCCAGCAGCTTGGGTCGGACAGTGGGGGATCAGCCCCAGCATTTT.

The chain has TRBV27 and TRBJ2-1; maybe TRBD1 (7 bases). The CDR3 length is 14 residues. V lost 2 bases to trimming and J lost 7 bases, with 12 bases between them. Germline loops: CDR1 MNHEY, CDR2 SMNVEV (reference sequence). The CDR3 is CASSLSPGGNEQFF. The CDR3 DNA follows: TGTGCCAGCAGTTTAAGTCCAGGGGGGAATGAGCAGTTCTTC.

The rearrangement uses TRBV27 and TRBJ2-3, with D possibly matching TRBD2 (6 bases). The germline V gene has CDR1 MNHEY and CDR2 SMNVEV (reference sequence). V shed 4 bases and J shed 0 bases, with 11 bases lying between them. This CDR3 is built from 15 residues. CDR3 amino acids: CASSYLALSTDTQYF. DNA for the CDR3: TGTGCCAGCAGTTATCTAGCGCTTAGCACAGATACGCAGTATTTT.